What follows is one T cell receptor beta chain and its context. The entry originates in a study of T cell responses to AZD1222 COVID-19 vaccine. J lost 0 bases, V lost 5 bases, and 7 bases had no gene match. Germline V lookup: CDR1 LNHDA, CDR2 SQIVND (reference sequence). This CDR3 is built from 16 residues. Sequencing used immunoSEQ multiplex PCR; TCRdb keeps in-frame clones, though not all of them. The data show about 150,000 clones, 85% to 95% seen once. The chain uses TRBV19 and TRBJ2-5, with 9 bases aligning to TRBD1. Sequencing used peripheral blood, obtained 28 days after the second AZD1222 dose. This receptor was taken from an adult who received the AZD1222 COVID-19 vaccine. The CDR3 DNA reads as TGTGCCAGTAGTGCACACAGGGGGCTAAACCAAGAGACCCAGTACTTC. Translation: CASSAHRGLNQETQYF.